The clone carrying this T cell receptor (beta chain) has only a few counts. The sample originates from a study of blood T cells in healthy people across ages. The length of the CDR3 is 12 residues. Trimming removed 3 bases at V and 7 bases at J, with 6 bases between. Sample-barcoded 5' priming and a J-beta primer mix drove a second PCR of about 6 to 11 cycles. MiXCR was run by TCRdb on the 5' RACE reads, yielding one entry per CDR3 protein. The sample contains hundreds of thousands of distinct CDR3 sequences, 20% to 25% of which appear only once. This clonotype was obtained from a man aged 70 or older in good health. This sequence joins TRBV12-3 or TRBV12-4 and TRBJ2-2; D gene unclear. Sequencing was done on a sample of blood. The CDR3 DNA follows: TGTGCCAGCAGTTTCAACTTCGGGGAGCTGTTTTTT. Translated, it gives CASSFNFGELFF.